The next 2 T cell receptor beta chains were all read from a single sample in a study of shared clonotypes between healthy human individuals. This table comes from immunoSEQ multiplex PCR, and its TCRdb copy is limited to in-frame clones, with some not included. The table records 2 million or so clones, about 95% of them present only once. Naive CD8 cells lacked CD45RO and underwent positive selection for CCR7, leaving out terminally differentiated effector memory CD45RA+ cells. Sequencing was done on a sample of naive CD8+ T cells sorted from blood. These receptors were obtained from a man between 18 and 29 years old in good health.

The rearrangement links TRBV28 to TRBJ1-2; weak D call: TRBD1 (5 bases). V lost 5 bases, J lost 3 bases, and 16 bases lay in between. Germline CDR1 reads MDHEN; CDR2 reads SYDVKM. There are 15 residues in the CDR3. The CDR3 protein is CASSPGFGGYYGYTF. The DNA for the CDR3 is TGTGCCAGCAGTCCAGGCTTCGGGGGTTACTATGGCTACACCTTC.

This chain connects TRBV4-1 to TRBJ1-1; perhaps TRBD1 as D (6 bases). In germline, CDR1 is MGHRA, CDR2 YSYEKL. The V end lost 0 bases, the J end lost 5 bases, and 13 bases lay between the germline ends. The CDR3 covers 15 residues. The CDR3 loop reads CASSQEPTGYTEAFF. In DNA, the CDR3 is TGCGCCAGCAGCCAAGAACCCACAGGGTATACTGAAGCTTTCTTT.